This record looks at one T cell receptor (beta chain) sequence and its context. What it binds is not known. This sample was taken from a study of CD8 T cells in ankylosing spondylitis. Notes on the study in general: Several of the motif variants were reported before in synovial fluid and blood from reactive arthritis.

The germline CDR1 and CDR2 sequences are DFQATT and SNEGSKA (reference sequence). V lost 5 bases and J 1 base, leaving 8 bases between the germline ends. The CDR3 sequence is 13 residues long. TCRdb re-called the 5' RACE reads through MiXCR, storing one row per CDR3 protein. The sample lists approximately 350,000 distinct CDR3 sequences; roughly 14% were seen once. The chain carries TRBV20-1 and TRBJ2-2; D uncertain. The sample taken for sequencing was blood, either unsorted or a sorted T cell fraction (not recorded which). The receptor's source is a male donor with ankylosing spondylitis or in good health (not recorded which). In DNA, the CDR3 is TGCAGTGCTGCTGGCAGGAACACCGGGGAGCTGTTTTTT. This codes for CSAAGRNTGELFF.